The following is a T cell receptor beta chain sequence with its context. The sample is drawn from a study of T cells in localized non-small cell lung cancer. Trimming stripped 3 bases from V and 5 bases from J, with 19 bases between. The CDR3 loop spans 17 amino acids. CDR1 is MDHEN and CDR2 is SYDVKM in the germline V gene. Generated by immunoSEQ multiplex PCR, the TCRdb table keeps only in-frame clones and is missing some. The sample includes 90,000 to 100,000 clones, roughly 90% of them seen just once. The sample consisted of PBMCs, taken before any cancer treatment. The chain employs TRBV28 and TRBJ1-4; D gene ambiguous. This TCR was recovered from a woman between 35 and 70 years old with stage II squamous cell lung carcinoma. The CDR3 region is CASSFGQSLDGNEKLFF. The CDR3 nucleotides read TGTGCCAGCAGTTTTGGGCAGTCGTTGGATGGAAATGAAAAACTGTTTTTT.